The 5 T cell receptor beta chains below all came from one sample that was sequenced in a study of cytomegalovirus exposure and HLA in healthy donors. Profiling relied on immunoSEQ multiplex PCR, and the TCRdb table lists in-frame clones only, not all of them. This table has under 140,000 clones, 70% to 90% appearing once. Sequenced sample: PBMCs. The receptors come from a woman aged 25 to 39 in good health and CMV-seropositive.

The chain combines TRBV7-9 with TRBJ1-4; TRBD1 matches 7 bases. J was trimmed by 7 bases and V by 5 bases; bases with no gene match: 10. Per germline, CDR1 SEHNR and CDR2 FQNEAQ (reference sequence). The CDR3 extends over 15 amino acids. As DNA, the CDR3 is TGTGCCAGCAGCGCGACACAGGGGATTAGTGAAAAACTGTTTTTT. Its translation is CASSATQGISEKLFF.

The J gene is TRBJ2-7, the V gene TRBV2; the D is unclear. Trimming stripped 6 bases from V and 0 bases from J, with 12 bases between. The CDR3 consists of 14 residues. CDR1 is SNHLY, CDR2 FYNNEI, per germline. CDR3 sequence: CASRTTLGSYEQYF. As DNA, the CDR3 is TGTGCCAGCAGGACGACACTGGGCTCCTACGAGCAGTACTTC. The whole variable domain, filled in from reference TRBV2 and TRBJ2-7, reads EPEVTQTPSHQVTQMGQEVILRCVPISNHLYFYWYRQILGQKVEFLVSFYNNEISEKSEIFDDQFSVERPDGSNFTLKIRSTKLEDSAMYFCASRTTLGSYEQYFGPGTRLTVT.

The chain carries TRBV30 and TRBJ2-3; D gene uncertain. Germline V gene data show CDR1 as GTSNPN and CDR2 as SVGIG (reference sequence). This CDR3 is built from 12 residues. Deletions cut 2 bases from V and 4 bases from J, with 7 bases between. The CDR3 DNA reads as TGTGCCTGGAGTCCTTACTCAGATACGCAGTATTTT. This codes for CAWSPYSDTQYF.

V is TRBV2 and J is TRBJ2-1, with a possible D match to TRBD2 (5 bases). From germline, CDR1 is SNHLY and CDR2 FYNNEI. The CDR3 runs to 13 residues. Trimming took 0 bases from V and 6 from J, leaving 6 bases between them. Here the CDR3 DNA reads TGTGCCAGCAGTGAAGCAGGAGGCAATGAGCAGTTCTTC. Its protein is CASSEAGGNEQFF.

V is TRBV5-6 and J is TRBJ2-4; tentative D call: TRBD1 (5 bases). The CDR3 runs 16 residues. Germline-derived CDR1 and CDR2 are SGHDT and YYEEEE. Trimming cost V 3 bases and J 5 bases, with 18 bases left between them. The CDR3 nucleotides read TGTGCCAGCAGCTCCTGGATATATATCAGGGAAAACATTCAGTACTTC. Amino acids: CASSSWIYIRENIQYF.